This T cell receptor beta chain was captured in a study of blood T cell repertoires in COVID-19. Study summary: Whether acute or convalescent, the COVID-19 samples came from the United States, Italy and Spain.

In the source study's methods: Reference gene primer amplification gave estimated nucleated cell counts. Clones were sequenced by immunoSEQ multiplex PCR, and TCRdb holds only the in-frame ones, with some missing. V and J calls and clone size follow that table, whereas D and trimming were derived from the DNA. This sample has some 120,000 clones; around 85% occur once, and the top ten carry about 3.9%. V lost 1 base to trimming and J lost 2 bases; unmatched junction nucleotides: 6. Germline V gene data show CDR1 as LGHNA and CDR2 as YSLEER. This CDR3 has 18 residues. The sequence was collected from a man in his sixties with acute or convalescent COVID-19. The sequenced sample consisted of peripheral blood. The chain combines TRBV4-3 with TRBJ2-1, with 12 bases lining up with TRBD2. CDR3 nucleotide sequence: TGCGCCAGCAGCCAAGTGGCAGGGACTAGCGGGCCCTACAATGAGCAGTTCTTC. This translates into CASSQVAGTSGPYNEQFF.